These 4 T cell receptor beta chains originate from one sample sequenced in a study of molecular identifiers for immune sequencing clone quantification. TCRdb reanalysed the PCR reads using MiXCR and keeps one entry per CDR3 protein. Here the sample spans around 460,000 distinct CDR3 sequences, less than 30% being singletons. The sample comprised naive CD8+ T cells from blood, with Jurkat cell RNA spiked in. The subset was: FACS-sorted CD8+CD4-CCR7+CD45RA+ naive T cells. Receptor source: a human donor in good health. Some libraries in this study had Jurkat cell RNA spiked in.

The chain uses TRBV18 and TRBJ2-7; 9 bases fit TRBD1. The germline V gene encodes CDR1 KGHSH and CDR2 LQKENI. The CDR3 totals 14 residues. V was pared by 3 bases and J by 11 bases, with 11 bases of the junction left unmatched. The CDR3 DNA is TGTGCCAGCTCACCGAGTTCCCGGGACAGGGCCAAGTACTTC. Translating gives CASSPSSRDRAKYF.

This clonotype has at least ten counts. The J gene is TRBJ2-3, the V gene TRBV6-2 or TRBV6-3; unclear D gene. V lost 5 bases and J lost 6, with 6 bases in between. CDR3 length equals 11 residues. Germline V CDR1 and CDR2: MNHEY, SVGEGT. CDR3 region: CASSNPDTQYF. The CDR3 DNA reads TGTGCCAGCAGTAACCCGGATACGCAGTATTTT.

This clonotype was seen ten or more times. DNA of the CDR3: TGTGCCAGCAGCCCCGAAGATCTGGTCCCCTACAATGAGCAGTTCTTC. It encodes CASSPEDLVPYNEQFF. The chain combines TRBV9 with TRBJ2-1; D remains unclear. CDR3 length equals 16 residues. The V gene's germline CDR1 is SGDLS and CDR2 YYNGEE. Trimming shortened V by 4 bases and J by 2 bases, and 16 bases separated the two germline ends.

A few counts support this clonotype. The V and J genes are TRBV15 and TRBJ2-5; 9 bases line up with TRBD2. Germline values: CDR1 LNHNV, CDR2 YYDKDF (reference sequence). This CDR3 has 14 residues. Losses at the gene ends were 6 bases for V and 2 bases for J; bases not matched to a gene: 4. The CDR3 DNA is TGTGCCACCAGGCCTAGCGGGGCACAAGAGACCCAGTACTTC. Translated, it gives CATRPSGAQETQYF.